What follows are 8 T cell receptor beta chains derived from one specimen sequenced in a study of OX40 agonist ivuxolimab in advanced cancers. Clones were read by immunoSEQ multiplex PCR, and TCRdb kept only the in-frame ones, dropping some. The sample yields approximately 22,000 clones, 80% to 90% seen once. This specimen was CD4+ or CD8+ T cells sorted from blood, taken in a trial of the OX40 agonist ivuxolimab. The receptors here all came from an adult with an advanced solid tumor such as melanoma, head and neck, liver or kidney cancer.

This clone appeared a few times. In DNA form, the CDR3 reads TGTGCCAGCAGCAGTGGACAGGGCTTACAGCCCCAGCATTTT. Translating gives CASSSGQGLQPQHF. The rearrangement uses TRBV7-8 and TRBJ1-5; 8 bases match TRBD1. This CDR3 is built from 14 residues. The junction had 7 bases not matched to a gene; V was cut back by 5 bases and J by 7 bases. Germline lookup yields CDR1 SGHVS and CDR2 FQNEAQ.

The CDR3 DNA reads as TGTGCCAGCAGCCTTGTACAGGGGGCGGGGGAGCAGTACTTC. This codes for CASSLVQGAGEQYF. The chain uses TRBV5-5 and TRBJ2-7, with 9 bases identical to TRBD1. The J segment lost 7 bases and the V segment lost 4 bases, leaving 9 bases of the junction unmatched. Germline V lookup: CDR1 SGHKS, CDR2 YYEKEE (reference sequence). The CDR3 covers 14 residues.

This sequence joins TRBV18 and TRBJ1-1; no clear D. The CDR3 is made up of 13 amino acids. Germline-derived CDR1 and CDR2 are KGHSH and LQKENI. The germline V and J ends were trimmed by 6 bases and 0 bases, with 8 bases remaining between them. The CDR3 spells CASSGWVNTEAFF. CDR3 nucleotides: TGTGCCAGCTCCGGATGGGTGAACACTGAAGCTTTCTTT.

V and J are TRBV7-7 and TRBJ2-2, with D unclear. Germline CDR1 reads SSHAT; CDR2 reads FNYEAQ (reference sequence). V gave up 2 bases and J gave up 9 bases, with 13 bases separating them. CDR3 size: 14 residues. The CDR3 sequence is CASSLTSAGRELFF. CDR3 nucleotides: TGTGCCAGCAGCTTAACCTCGGCAGGCAGGGAGCTGTTTTTT.

The chain is built from TRBV30 and TRBJ1-5; D is uncertain. The length of the CDR3 is 13 residues. Trimming left V 0 bases short and J 4 bases short, with 7 bases between. Per the germline V gene, CDR1 is GTSNPN and CDR2 is SVGIG (reference sequence). In DNA form, the CDR3 reads TGTGCCTGGAGTGTGGATGTTAATCAGCCCCAGCATTTT. Its protein is CAWSVDVNQPQHF.

This clone was observed once. The J gene is TRBJ2-2, the V gene TRBV2, with TRBD2 matching 14 bases. The CDR3 extends over 16 amino acids. V shed 5 bases, J shed 4 bases, and the junction held 3 bases outside the gene matches. CDR1 and CDR2 (germline): SNHLY, FYNNEI. CDR3 coding DNA: TGTGCCAGCAGTCTGACTAGCGGGGGGGGCACCGGGGAGCTGTTTTTT. Its protein is CASSLTSGGGTGELFF.

The rearrangement joins TRBV7-4 to TRBJ2-5, with 9 nucleotides matching TRBD2. The V and J ends lost 5 bases and 9 bases, in that order; junction bases with no gene match: 13. Germline V gene lookup returns CDR1 SGHVT and CDR2 SQSDAQ. There are 15 residues in the CDR3. Here the CDR3 DNA reads TGTGCCAGCAGCCCGGGGCTAGCGGGGAGGCCTCCCCAGTACTTC. It codes for CASSPGLAGRPPQYF.

This chain links TRBV19 with TRBJ1-4, with 7 bases aligning to TRBD1. This CDR3 spans 15 amino acids. Germline CDR1 is LNHDA and CDR2 is SQIVND (reference sequence). The J segment lost 0 bases and the V segment lost 3 bases, leaving 1 base of the junction unmatched. CDR3 amino acids: CASSIGTATNEKLFF. The CDR3 bases are TGTGCCAGTAGTATTGGGACAGCAACTAATGAAAAACTGTTTTTT.